The sequence of this T cell receptor beta chain was determined in a study of shared clonotypes between healthy human individuals. Study-wide context: Donors consisted of a couple of women and a few men between 18 and 49. Each donor contributed plates that comprised three CD4 naive, three CD4 memory, two CD8 naive and one CD8 memory.

Splitting of each subset's genomic DNA was done evenly across several immunoSEQ plates. Authors' analysis steps: Junction-only immunoSEQ data arrived without quality scores, meaning filtering differed. Clones were read by immunoSEQ multiplex PCR, and TCRdb kept only the in-frame ones, dropping some. Clone size and V and J calls were adopted from that table, with D and trimming inferred from the DNA. The profile shows hundreds of thousands of clones, 92% of them singletons. Naive CD8 cells comprised CD45RO-negative, CCR7-positively selected cells, excluding terminally differentiated effector memory CD45RA+ cells. Material for sequencing was naive CD8+ T cells sorted from blood. The TCR originated in a man aged 25-45 years in good health.

The DNA of the CDR3 is TGCAGCGTTGAAGAGCCCAGGACAGGGAAGAGCTACGAGCAGTACTTC. It is translated as CSVEEPRTGKSYEQYF. This chain uses TRBV29-1 with TRBJ2-7; 8 nucleotides match TRBD1. The CDR3 runs to 16 residues. J was trimmed by 3 bases and V by 0 bases; bases with no gene match: 10. Germline CDR1 SQVTM, CDR2 ANQGSEA.